One sample yielded the 21 T cell receptor beta chains listed below, sequenced in a study of OX40 agonist ivuxolimab in advanced cancers. Measured with immunoSEQ multiplex PCR; TCRdb has only the in-frame clones, and not every one. The table lists over 90,000 clones, around 84% of them singletons. This material consisted of CD4+ or CD8+ T cells sorted from blood, taken in a trial of the OX40 agonist ivuxolimab. The receptors here all came from an adult with an advanced solid tumor such as melanoma, head and neck, liver or kidney cancer.

The gene calls are TRBV4-1 and TRBJ2-7; the match to TRBD2 covers 10 bases. Germline CDR1 reads MGHRA; CDR2 reads YSYEKL. CDR3 length equals 14 residues. The junction had 4 bases not matched to a gene; V was cut back by 2 bases and J by 6 bases. This CDR3 is CASSQLAGVSEQYF. The CDR3 DNA sequence: TGCGCCAGCAGCCAACTAGCGGGAGTTAGCGAGCAGTACTTC.

As for this clone: In the same sample, other DNA sequences code for this CDR3. The chain employs TRBV7-9 and TRBJ2-5, with D possibly being TRBD2 (5 bases). This CDR3 region has 12 residues. Germline values: CDR1 SEHNR, CDR2 FQNEAQ (reference sequence). With 5 bases removed from V and 5 bases from J, the gap between germline ends came to 9 bases. The CDR3 here is CASSPRGETQYF. DNA for the CDR3: TGTGCCAGCAGCCCCCGCGGGGAGACCCAGTACTTC.

The V gene is TRBV19, the J gene TRBJ1-2; D is unclear. The CDR3 totals 13 residues. Germline CDR1 LNHDA, CDR2 SQIVND (reference sequence). Deletions cut 3 bases from V and 4 bases from J, with 9 bases between. As DNA, the CDR3 is TGTGCCAGTAGTATTGGACGGATCTATGGCTACACCTTC. Protein: CASSIGRIYGYTF.

This clone appeared once. The CDR3 DNA sequence: TGTGCCAGCAGCTCCGTGAGGGACAGCTACAATGAAAAACTGTTTTTT. It translates to CASSSVRDSYNEKLFF. V usage is TRBV11-2 and J usage is TRBJ1-4, with TRBD1 identical over 7 bases. Germline V gene sequence: CDR1 SGHAT, CDR2 FQNNGV. CDR3 size: 16 residues. V shed 4 bases, J shed 5 bases, and the junction held 10 bases outside the gene matches.

This chain uses TRBV14 with TRBJ2-5; 8 bases line up with TRBD2. The length of the CDR3 is 18 residues. The junction had 13 bases not matched to a gene; V was cut back by 0 bases and J by 4 bases. Germline CDR1 is SGHDN and CDR2 is FVKESK. The CDR3 is CASSQDRFGRAELETQYF. For the CDR3, the DNA is TGTGCCAGCAGCCAAGATCGGTTCGGGAGGGCCGAGCTAGAGACCCAGTACTTC.

This clone was recorded once. CDR3 bases: TGTGCCAGCAGTTTACCCGGGCACCGAGATAATGAAAAACTGTTTTTT. This gives the protein CASSLPGHRDNEKLFF. V gene TRBV28 combines with J gene TRBJ1-4, with D uncertain. The CDR3 has 16 amino acids. Trimming cost V 2 bases and J 4 bases, with 14 bases left between them. In germline, CDR1 is MDHEN, CDR2 SYDVKM.

CDR3 nucleotides: TGTGCCAGCAGCCAAGTAGGGAAAACAGATACGCAGTATTTT. Protein product: CASSQVGKTDTQYF. The chain is built from TRBV14 and TRBJ2-3; D is undetermined. This CDR3 spans 14 amino acids. Trimming left V 1 base short and J 3 bases short, with 8 bases between. Germline lookup yields CDR1 SGHDN and CDR2 FVKESK.

The V gene is TRBV19, the J gene TRBJ2-7; D is possibly TRBD1 or TRBD2 (5 bases each). CDR1 LNHDA and CDR2 SQIVND come from the germline V gene (reference sequence). Between the trimmed V and J ends, which lost 7 bases and 3 bases, there was a span of 22 bases. The CDR3 contains 16 residues. The CDR3 sequence: CASTRDPKSPLYEQYF. CDR3 bases: TGTGCCAGTACCCGGGACCCTAAAAGTCCCCTCTACGAGCAGTACTTC. Together with reference TRBV19 and TRBJ2-7, the CDR3 gives the full variable domain: DGGITQSPKYLFRKEGQNVTLSCEQNLNHDAMYWYRQDPGQGLRLIYYSQIVNDFQKGDIAEGYSVSREKKESFPLTVTSAQKNPTAFYLCASTRDPKSPLYEQYFGPGTRLTVT.

This chain links TRBV18 with TRBJ1-1, with no clear D. Germline assignment: CDR1 KGHSH and CDR2 LQKENI. The CDR3 loop spans 16 amino acids. Trimming removed 0 bases at V and 6 bases at J, with 17 bases between. In DNA, the CDR3 is TGTGCCAGCTCACCACCATCCTCTTCTATTCTCGCTGAAGCTTTCTTT. The encoded protein is CASSPPSSSILAEAFF.

The rearrangement joins TRBV6-1 to TRBJ2-1; tentative D call: TRBD2 (6 bases). The V end was cut by 6 bases, the J end by 8 bases, with 17 bases between. The CDR3 extends over 14 amino acids. Germline-derived CDR1 and CDR2 are MNHNS and SASEGT. CDR3 loop: CASRPWREGYEQFF. The CDR3 DNA is TGTGCCAGCAGGCCTTGGCGGGAAGGCTATGAGCAGTTCTTC.

Note on this clone: This specimen includes other DNA sequences encoding the same CDR3. The gene calls are TRBV18 and TRBJ2-7; D uncertain. CDR3 length: 11 residues. From germline, CDR1 is KGHSH and CDR2 LQKENI. V shed 2 bases and J shed 3 bases, with 2 bases lying between them. CDR3 region: CASSPDYEQYF. The CDR3 DNA reads TGTGCCAGCTCACCAGACTACGAGCAGTACTTC.

V usage is TRBV7-2 and J usage is TRBJ2-7, with 9 bases that match TRBD2. The junction had 6 bases not matched to a gene; V was cut back by 1 base and J by 2 bases. Germline V gives CDR1 SGHTA, CDR2 FQGNSA. This CDR3 spans 16 amino acids. CDR3 in DNA: TGTGCCAGCAGCTTAGGGGGTAGCGGGGGAGCCTACGAGCAGTACTTC. Its translation is CASSLGGSGGAYEQYF.

V is TRBV6-5 and J is TRBJ1-1, with a weak D call TRBD1 (6 bases). Germline CDR1 reads MNHEY; CDR2 reads SVGAGI. This CDR3 has 14 amino acids. Trimming took 4 bases from V and 11 from J, leaving 20 bases between them. The CDR3 sequence is CASSSPYRKGGAFF. DNA of the CDR3: TGTGCCAGCAGTTCTCCATACAGAAAAGGGGGGGCTTTCTTT.

V gene TRBV7-8 combines with J gene TRBJ1-2; TRBD1 agrees at 7 bases. The V gene end was trimmed by 5 bases and the J gene end by 1 base; junction bases not matched to a gene: 7. CDR1 SGHVS and CDR2 FQNEAQ come from the germline V gene. This CDR3 region has 15 residues. The CDR3 nucleotides read TGTGCCAGCAGCCAAGGACAGGCGATTAACTATGGCTACACCTTC. This translates into CASSQGQAINYGYTF.

J is TRBJ2-3 and V is TRBV4-2; 10 nucleotides match TRBD2. The length of the CDR3 is 16 residues. Germline V gene lookup returns CDR1 LGHNA and CDR2 YNFKEQ. The trim removed 4 bases at V and 2 bases at J, leaving 6 bases unmatched. The CDR3 sequence: CASSRLAGGSTDTQYF. The CDR3 nucleotides are TGTGCCAGCAGCCGATTAGCGGGAGGCTCCACAGATACGCAGTATTTT.

The V and J genes are TRBV11-2 and TRBJ2-5; TRBD2 matches at 9 bases. CDR3 length: 17 amino acids. V was pared by 5 bases and J by 1 base, with 11 bases of the junction left unmatched. CDR1 is SGHAT and CDR2 is FQNNGV in the germline V gene. DNA of the CDR3: TGTGCCAGCAGCCGCAATAGGGCTAGCGGGGCCCAAGAGACCCAGTACTTC. Its translation is CASSRNRASGAQETQYF.

V is TRBV9 and J is TRBJ2-2; unclear D gene. The CDR3 length is 15 residues. Germline-derived CDR1 and CDR2 are SGDLS and YYNGEE. The V end lost 0 bases, the J end lost 4 bases, and 10 bases lay between the germline ends. CDR3 coding DNA: TGTGCCAGCAGCGTAGCAATAGAATCCACCGGGGAGCTGTTTTTT. Translated: CASSVAIESTGELFF.

The chain uses TRBV2 and TRBJ2-5; a possible D gene is TRBD2 (5 bases). The CDR3 is 13 amino acids. Per germline, CDR1 SNHLY and CDR2 FYNNEI. V shed 5 bases and J shed 2 bases, with 9 bases lying between them. CDR3 in DNA: TGTGCCAGCAGTAGAGGGCTTCAAGAGACCCAGTACTTC. Its protein is CASSRGLQETQYF.

This clone was found a few times. This sequence joins TRBV7-2 and TRBJ1-1, with D hard to call. The ends were cut back, 2 bases at V and 7 bases at J, with 11 bases in the middle. CDR3 length: 13 amino acids. CDR1 SGHTA and CDR2 FQGNSA come from the germline V gene. The chain's CDR3 is CASSLTGNGEAFF. CDR3 bases: TGTGCCAGCAGCTTAACGGGGAACGGTGAAGCTTTCTTT.

This clone was observed at least ten times. V usage is TRBV9 and J usage is TRBJ2-2; D remains ambiguous. In germline, CDR1 is SGDLS, CDR2 YYNGEE. The V end lost 4 bases, the J end lost 3 bases, and 7 bases lay between the germline ends. CDR3 length: 13 residues. The DNA of the CDR3 is TGTGCCAGCAGCACACAGTACACCGGGGAGCTGTTTTTT. It yields the protein CASSTQYTGELFF.

The chain is built from TRBV7-6 and TRBJ2-1; D unresolved. The V gene's germline CDR1 is SGHVS and CDR2 FNYEAQ. V lost 4 bases, J lost 4 bases, and 5 bases lay in between. The CDR3 has 12 residues. CDR3 coding DNA: TGTGCCAGCAGCTCGGTATACAATGAGCAGTTCTTC. As protein: CASSSVYNEQFF.